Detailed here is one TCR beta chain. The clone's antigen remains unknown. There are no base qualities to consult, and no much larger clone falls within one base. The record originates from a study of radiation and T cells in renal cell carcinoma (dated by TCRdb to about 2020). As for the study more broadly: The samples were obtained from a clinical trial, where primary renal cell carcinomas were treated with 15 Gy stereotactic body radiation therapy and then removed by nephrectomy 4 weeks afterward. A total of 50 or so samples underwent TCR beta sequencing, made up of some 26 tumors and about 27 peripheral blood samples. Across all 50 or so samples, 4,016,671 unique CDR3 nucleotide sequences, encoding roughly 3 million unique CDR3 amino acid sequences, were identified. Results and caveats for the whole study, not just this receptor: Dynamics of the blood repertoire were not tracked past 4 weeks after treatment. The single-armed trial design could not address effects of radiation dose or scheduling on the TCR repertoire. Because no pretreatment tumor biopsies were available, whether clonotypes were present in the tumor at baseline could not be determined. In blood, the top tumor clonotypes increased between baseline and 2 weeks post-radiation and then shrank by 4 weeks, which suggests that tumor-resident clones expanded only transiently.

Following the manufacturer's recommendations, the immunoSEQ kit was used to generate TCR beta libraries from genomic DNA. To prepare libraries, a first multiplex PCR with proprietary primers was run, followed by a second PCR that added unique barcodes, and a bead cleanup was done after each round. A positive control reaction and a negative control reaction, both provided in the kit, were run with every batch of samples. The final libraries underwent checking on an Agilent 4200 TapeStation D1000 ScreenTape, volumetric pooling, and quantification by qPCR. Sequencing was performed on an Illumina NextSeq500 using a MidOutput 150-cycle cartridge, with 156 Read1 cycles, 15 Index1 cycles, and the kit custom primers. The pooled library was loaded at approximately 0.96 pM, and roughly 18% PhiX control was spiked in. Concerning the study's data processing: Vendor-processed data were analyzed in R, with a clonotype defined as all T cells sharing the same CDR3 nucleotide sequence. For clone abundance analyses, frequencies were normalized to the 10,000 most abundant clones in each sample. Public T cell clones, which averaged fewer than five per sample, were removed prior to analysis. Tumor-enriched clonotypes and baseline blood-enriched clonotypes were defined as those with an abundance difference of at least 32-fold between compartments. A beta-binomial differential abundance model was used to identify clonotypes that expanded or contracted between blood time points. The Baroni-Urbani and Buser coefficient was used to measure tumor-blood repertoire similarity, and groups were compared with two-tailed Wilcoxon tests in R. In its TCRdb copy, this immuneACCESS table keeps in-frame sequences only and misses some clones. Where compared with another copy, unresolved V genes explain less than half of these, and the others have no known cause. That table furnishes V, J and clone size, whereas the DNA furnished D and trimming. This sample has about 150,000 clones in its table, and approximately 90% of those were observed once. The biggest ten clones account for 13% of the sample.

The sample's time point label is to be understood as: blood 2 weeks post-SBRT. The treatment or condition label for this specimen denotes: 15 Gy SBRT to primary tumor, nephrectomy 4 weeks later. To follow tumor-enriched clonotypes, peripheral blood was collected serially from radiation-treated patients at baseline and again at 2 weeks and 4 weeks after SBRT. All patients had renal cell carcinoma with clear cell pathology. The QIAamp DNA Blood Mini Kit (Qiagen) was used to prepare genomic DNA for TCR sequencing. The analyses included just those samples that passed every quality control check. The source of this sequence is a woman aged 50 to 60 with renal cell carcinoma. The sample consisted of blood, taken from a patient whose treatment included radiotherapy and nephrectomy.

The CDR3 protein is CASSELAGWTDTQYF. The DNA sequence reads TGTGCCAGCAGTGAATTAGCGGGGTGGACAGATACGCAGTATTTT. The rearrangement combines TRBV6-1 with TRBJ2-3; 8 central nucleotides agree with TRBD2. The CDR3 spans 15 residues, from the cysteine through the phenylalanine. Only the CDR3 part of the read is kept: 45 bases, read in frame from the first base. V is cut back by 2 bases and J by 3 bases, with 4 bases in the junction unmatched. Based on the germline V gene, the CDR1 and CDR2 sequences are MNHNS and SASEGT.